A single sample is the source of the 8 T cell receptor beta chains below, sequenced in a study of cytomegalovirus exposure and HLA in healthy donors. PCR used 60 Vbeta primers and 13 Jbeta primers. The table came from immunoSEQ multiplex PCR; TCRdb's copy has only in-frame clones and leaves some out. This sample has under 200,000 clones, with approximately 81% found just once. Input material: PBMCs. Source of these receptors: a man aged 50 to 59 in good health and CMV-seronegative.

This clone was detected a few times. The chain is built from TRBV6-1 and TRBJ1-5; unclear D gene. V lost 7 bases to trimming and J lost 4 bases, with 14 bases between them. From germline, CDR1 is MNHNS and CDR2 SASEGT. CDR3 size: 14 residues. CDR3 coding DNA: TGTGCCAGCACTGAGGACTTTAGGAATCAGCCCCAGCATTTT. Protein: CASTEDFRNQPQHF.

The chain links TRBV7-2 to TRBJ2-7; 9 bases are a match to TRBD2. CDR1 is SGHTA and CDR2 is FQGNSA in the germline V gene. The CDR3 runs to 15 residues. Trimming cost V 3 bases and J 4 bases; bases outside gene matches: 7. The CDR3 bases are TGTGCCAGCAGCTTCGGTAGCGGGGGCGTATACGAGCAGTACTTC. Translation gives CASSFGSGGVYEQYF.

V usage is TRBV21-1 and J usage is TRBJ2-7; the table's D call of TRBD2 was not tested on the DNA. TRBV21-1 is designated a pseudogene. The CDR3 extends over 14 amino acids. The CDR3 region has the DNA TGTGCCAGCAGCACCCGGGACTCGAGCTACGAGCAGTACTTC. Its translation: CASSTRDSSYEQYF.

The chain is built from TRBV29-1 and TRBJ2-1; 13 bases are a match to TRBD2. J was trimmed by 4 bases and V by 6 bases; bases with no gene match: 6. In germline, CDR1 is SQVTM, CDR2 ANQGSEA. CDR3 length equals 15 residues. The CDR3 DNA is TGCAGCGTGAGACTAGCGGGGGGCATTTACAATGAGCAGTTCTTC. This translates into CSVRLAGGIYNEQFF.

The genes are TRBV19 and TRBJ2-3; D is uncertain. This CDR3 is built from 13 residues. The V end was cut by 3 bases, the J end by 2 bases, with 6 bases between. From germline, CDR1 is LNHDA and CDR2 SQIVND (reference sequence). The chain's CDR3 is CASSISVTDTQYF. The DNA of the CDR3 is TGTGCCAGTAGTATTTCTGTCACAGATACGCAGTATTTT.

This clone was recorded once. This chain connects TRBV5-3 to TRBJ1-5; D uncertain. TRBV5-3 is designated an ORF whose function remains uncertain. The CDR3 consists of 15 residues. V was clipped by 0 bases and J by 7 bases, with 14 bases between them. For the CDR3, the DNA is TGTGCCAGAAGCTTGGACTCGTGGCGGCCCCAGCCCCAGCATTTT. Its protein is CARSLDSWRPQPQHF.

The chain employs TRBV18 and TRBJ2-1; no definite D call. Trimming took 6 bases from V and 1 from J, leaving 22 bases between them. The CDR3 totals 18 residues. Germline V gene data show CDR1 as KGHSH and CDR2 as LQKENI. The CDR3 loop is CASSLELIKWRSYNEQFF. In DNA form, the CDR3 reads TGTGCCAGCTCCCTCGAATTAATCAAGTGGCGGTCCTACAATGAGCAGTTCTTC.

This clone has more than one count but fewer than ten. In nucleotides, the CDR3 is TGTGCCAGCAGTGTAGGGACAGGGGGATACGAGCAGTACTTC. This translates into CASSVGTGGYEQYF. The chain carries TRBV2 and TRBJ2-7; 11 bases match TRBD1. In germline, CDR1 is SNHLY, CDR2 FYNNEI. V trimming: 4 bases; J trimming: 4 bases; junction bases outside the gene matches: 3. The CDR3 spans 14 residues.